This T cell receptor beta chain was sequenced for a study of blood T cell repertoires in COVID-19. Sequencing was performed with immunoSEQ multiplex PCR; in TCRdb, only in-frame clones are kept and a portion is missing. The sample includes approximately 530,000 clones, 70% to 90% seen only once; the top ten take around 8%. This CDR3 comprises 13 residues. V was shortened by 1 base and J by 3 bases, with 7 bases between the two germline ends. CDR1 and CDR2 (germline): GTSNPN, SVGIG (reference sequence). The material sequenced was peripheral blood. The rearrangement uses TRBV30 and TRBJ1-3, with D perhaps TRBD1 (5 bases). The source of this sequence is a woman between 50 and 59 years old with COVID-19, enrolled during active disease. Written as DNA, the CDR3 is TGTGCCTGGAGTGGGGGGGATGGAAACACCATATATTTT. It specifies CAWSGGDGNTIYF.